The present T cell receptor beta chain was sequenced within a study of blood T cell repertoires in COVID-19. For the study at large: Collection of acute and convalescent COVID-19 samples took place in the United States, Italy and Spain. T cells, B-cell-depleted T cells, or PBMCs supplied cDNA or gDNA.

This clone was found once. Per the original methods: Amplification of reference gene primers was used by the study to estimate nucleated cell counts. Only in-frame clones appear in the TCRdb table, and some are missing; sequencing was by immunoSEQ multiplex PCR. Clone size and V and J calls were adopted from that table, with D and trimming inferred from the DNA. This table has 270,000 or so clones, about four fifths appearing once. The sample comprised peripheral blood. This TCR was sampled from a woman between 18 and 30 years old with acute or convalescent COVID-19.

The CDR3 protein is CASRPMAGFLYEQYF. The CDR3, as DNA: TGTGCCAGCAGGCCAATGGCAGGGTTTTTGTACGAGCAGTACTTC. This sequence joins TRBV27 and TRBJ2-7; D perhaps matches TRBD1 (5 bases). Germline-derived CDR1 and CDR2 are MNHEY and SMNVEV (reference sequence). The CDR3 spans 15 residues. The V and J ends lost 6 bases and 4 bases respectively, with 19 bases between them.